The 32 T cell receptor beta chains given below trace back to one sample, sequenced in a study of identical twins. TCRdb reprocessed the 5' RACE reads via MiXCR and lists one record per CDR3 protein. The sample carries approximately 690,000 distinct CDR3 sequences, around 6% recorded once. Material: naive T cells sorted from blood. These receptors all come from a man aged 18-30 years in good health.

This chain links TRBV27 with TRBJ2-2; the D is unclear. CDR1 and CDR2 (germline): MNHEY, SMNVEV (reference sequence). V lost 3 bases and J 3 bases, leaving 17 bases between the germline ends. The CDR3 has 17 amino acids. The CDR3: CASSFNQDSSYTGELFF. The CDR3 bases are TGTGCCAGCAGTTTCAACCAGGATTCTAGTTACACCGGGGAGCTGTTTTTT.

This clonotype was observed a few times. The chain has TRBV4-2 and TRBJ2-3; D gene uncertain. This CDR3 region has 16 residues. Germline V CDR1 and CDR2: LGHNA, YNFKEQ. Between the trimmed V and J ends, which lost 0 bases and 4 bases, there was a span of 14 bases. The CDR3 sequence: CASSQEEGPGADTQYF. The CDR3 DNA follows: TGTGCCAGCAGCCAAGAGGAAGGGCCTGGGGCAGATACGCAGTATTTT.

V and J are TRBV27 and TRBJ1-4; TRBD1 aligns across 7 bases. The V gene end was trimmed by 5 bases and the J gene end by 4 bases; junction bases not matched to a gene: 7. The V gene's germline CDR1 is MNHEY and CDR2 SMNVEV (reference sequence). CDR3 length: 15 residues. The CDR3 DNA reads TGTGCCAGCAGTCCACAGGGGAGAGATAATGAAAAACTGTTTTTT. This encodes CASSPQGRDNEKLFF.

The V call is TRBV5-1, the J call TRBJ2-3; TRBD1 might be the D (5 bases). Trimming pared 4 bases from V and 4 bases from J, leaving 16 bases between. This CDR3 region has 15 residues. Germline CDR1 is SGHRS and CDR2 is YFSETQ. The CDR3 sequence is CASSPISRAADTQYF. Here the CDR3 DNA reads TGCGCCAGCAGCCCGATAAGCAGGGCCGCAGATACGCAGTATTTT.

This clonotype was observed many times. The V and J genes are TRBV28 and TRBJ2-1, with TRBD2 identical over 8 bases. The trim removed 8 bases at V and 10 bases at J, leaving 19 bases unmatched. The CDR3 contains 16 residues. CDR1 and CDR2 (germline): MDHEN, SYDVKM. The CDR3 loop reads CASATIGLAGPPEQFF. The CDR3 nucleotides read TGTGCCAGCGCTACAATCGGACTAGCCGGTCCACCCGAGCAGTTCTTC.

A few counts support this clonotype. The genes are TRBV25-1 and TRBJ2-7; 8 positions match TRBD1. Germline trimming cut 8 bases from V and 2 bases from J; bases unmatched to any gene: 5. Per germline, CDR1 MGHDK and CDR2 SYGVNS. There are 13 residues in the CDR3. The CDR3 is CASGGQVPYEQYF. Here the CDR3 DNA reads TGTGCCAGCGGGGGACAGGTACCCTACGAGCAGTACTTC.

This clonotype was observed a handful of times. The chain uses TRBV6-1 and TRBJ1-1; TRBD1 matches at 12 bases. V lost 6 bases to trimming and J lost 4 bases; unmatched junction nucleotides: 12. Germline V lookup: CDR1 MNHNS, CDR2 SASEGT. The CDR3 is made up of 17 amino acids. DNA of the CDR3: TGTGCCAGCAGCCGTTCCCGGGACAGGGGGCTGGGCACTGAAGCTTTCTTT. It specifies CASSRSRDRGLGTEAFF.

This clonotype was picked up many times. The V gene is TRBV9, the J gene TRBJ1-6; D may be TRBD1 (5 bases). CDR1 and CDR2 (germline): SGDLS, YYNGEE. The CDR3 runs to 14 residues. V shed 3 bases and J shed 4 bases, with 8 bases lying between them. The DNA for the CDR3 is TGTGCCAGCAGCGGGGACGGATATAATTCACCCCTCCACTTT. Translating it yields CASSGDGYNSPLHF.

V usage is TRBV6-5 and J usage is TRBJ1-1; a possible D gene is TRBD1 (6 bases). The germline V gene encodes CDR1 MNHEY and CDR2 SVGAGI. The V gene lost 0 bases and the J gene lost 4 bases, with 15 bases spanning the gap. CDR3 length: 16 amino acids. This CDR3 is CASSYSYREGSTEAFF. The CDR3 DNA sequence: TGTGCCAGCAGTTACTCCTACAGGGAGGGAAGCACTGAAGCTTTCTTT.

This clonotype was picked up a small number of times. CDR3 sequence (DNA): TGTGCCTGGAGTAAGGGGACAAAACGAGCTTTCTTT. Translating it yields CAWSKGTKRAFF. The V and J genes are TRBV30 and TRBJ1-1, with D possibly matching TRBD1 (6 bases). The germline V gene has CDR1 GTSNPN and CDR2 SVGIG (reference sequence). There are 12 residues in the CDR3. Trimming removed 2 bases from V and 10 bases from J, with 14 bases in between.

This clonotype was seen ten or more times. The J gene is TRBJ1-1, the V gene TRBV10-3; tentative D call: TRBD1 (5 bases). V gave up 6 bases and J gave up 1 base, with 6 bases separating them. Germline V gives CDR1 ENHRY, CDR2 SYGVKD. This CDR3 is 12 amino acids long. CDR3 nucleotides: TGTGCCATCAGGCAGGGGAACACTGAAGCTTTCTTT. Translation gives CAIRQGNTEAFF.

The chain is built from TRBV5-1 and TRBJ2-7; D ambiguous. Trimming took off 4 bases at V and 4 bases at J, with 21 bases between the two ends. The V gene's germline CDR1 is SGHRS and CDR2 YFSETQ. The length of the CDR3 is 16 residues. In DNA, the CDR3 is TGCGCCAGCAGCCCGGGTCGGTCAGGAGACGGTTACGAGCAGTACGTC. Residues: CASSPGRSGDGYEQYV.

This clonotype was recorded many times. J is TRBJ2-2 and V is TRBV27; a possible D gene is TRBD2 (5 bases). The CDR3 runs to 14 residues. The ends were cut back, 6 bases at V and 7 bases at J, with 15 bases in the middle. Germline V CDR1 and CDR2: MNHEY, SMNVEV (reference sequence). CDR3 sequence reads: CASSPLGLVGELFF. The CDR3 coding sequence is TGTGCCAGCAGCCCACTAGGCCTCGTCGGGGAGCTGTTTTTT.

This clonotype has just a few counts. The genes are TRBV27 and TRBJ1-1; 7 nucleotides align to TRBD1. The V segment lost 5 bases and the J segment 7 bases; nucleotides outside the gene matches: 16. The CDR3 contains 16 residues. Germline V gives CDR1 MNHEY, CDR2 SMNVEV (reference sequence). The CDR3 loop is CASSTVRGKGGGEAFF. The CDR3 coding sequence is TGTGCCAGCAGTACCGTCAGGGGGAAAGGAGGTGGTGAAGCTTTCTTT.

This clonotype was found many times. The rearrangement uses TRBV5-1 and TRBJ2-7, with 7 bases lining up with TRBD1. The ends lost 0 bases at V and 7 bases at J; junction bases unmatched: 7. This CDR3 region has 14 residues. The germline V gene has CDR1 SGHRS and CDR2 YFSETQ. The CDR3 coding sequence is TGCGCCAGCAGCTTGGATGGGACAGTAGGTGAGCAGTACTTC. Encoded protein: CASSLDGTVGEQYF.

This clonotype was recorded a few times. The chain has TRBV19 and TRBJ1-5; D is undetermined. The CDR3 is made up of 15 amino acids. Germline-derived CDR1 and CDR2 are LNHDA and SQIVND (reference sequence). V was pared by 7 bases and J by 3 bases, with 16 bases between. DNA of the CDR3: TGTGCCAGTACTACCATCATGGGAGTCAATCAGCCCCAGCATTTT. Amino acids: CASTTIMGVNQPQHF.

The chain links TRBV7-7 to TRBJ2-2; maybe TRBD2 (5 bases). Trimming removed 1 base at V and 6 bases at J, with 12 bases between. This CDR3 is built from 15 residues. In germline, CDR1 is SSHAT, CDR2 FNYEAQ (reference sequence). CDR3 loop: CASSLVGLAAGELFF. DNA for the CDR3: TGTGCCAGCAGCTTAGTTGGTCTAGCTGCCGGGGAGCTGTTTTTT. The full variable domain, its missing parts supplied by reference TRBV7-7 and TRBJ2-2, is GAGVSQSPRYKVTKRGQDVTLRCDPISSHATLYWYQQALGQGPEFLTYFNYEAQPDKSGLPSDRFSAERPEGSISTLTIQRTEQRDSAMYRCASSLVGLAAGELFFGEGSRLTVL.

The table lists this clonotype with many counts. The genes are TRBV9 and TRBJ1-1; 7 bases agree with TRBD1. The CDR3 is made up of 15 amino acids. Germline CDR1 and CDR2: SGDLS and YYNGEE. V lost 3 bases and J lost 4; bases outside the gene matches: 9. The CDR3 DNA reads TGTGCCAGCAGCGCGACATTGACAGGGATCACTGAAGCTTTCTTT. It specifies CASSATLTGITEAFF.

This clonotype showed up many times. One junction end disagrees with the germline gene, perhaps due to a read error. The rearrangement joins TRBV12-3 or TRBV12-4 to TRBJ2-5, with D uncertain. The CDR3 sequence is 12 residues long. The CDR3 protein is CASSSQSRPGFF. CDR3 DNA: TGTGCCAGCAGTTCTCAGTCTAGGCCAGGCTTTTTC.

In DNA form, the CDR3 reads TGTGCCAGCAGCGTAGACCCTAGCGGGAGAATCACAGATACGCAGTATTTT. Translation: CASSVDPSGRITDTQYF. This chain uses TRBV9 with TRBJ2-3; 10 nucleotides agree with TRBD2. Trimming took 0 bases from V and 2 from J; bases not matched to a gene: 6. The CDR3 has 17 amino acids. Germline CDR1 SGDLS, CDR2 YYNGEE. The complete variable domain, with remaining parts taken from reference TRBV9 and TRBJ2-3, reads DSGVTQTPKHLITATGQRVTLRCSPRSGDLSVYWYQQSLDQGLQFLIQYYNGEERAKGNILERFSAQQFPDLHSELNLSSLELGDSALYFCASSVDPSGRITDTQYFGPGTRLTVL.

This clonotype was detected ten times or more. The chain combines TRBV12-3 or TRBV12-4 with TRBJ2-6; D unclear. The V end lost 3 bases, the J end lost 3 bases, and 0 bases lay between the germline ends. The CDR3 spans 12 residues. The CDR3 coding sequence is TGTGCCAGCAGTTTTGGGGCCAACGTCCTGACTTTC. Encoded protein: CASSFGANVLTF.

The table lists this clonotype with many counts. The genes are TRBV7-8 and TRBJ2-7; the match to TRBD1 covers 7 bases. Germline CDR1 SGHVS, CDR2 FQNEAQ. Germline trimming cut 5 bases from V and 1 base from J; bases unmatched to any gene: 17. CDR3 length: 18 residues. The CDR3 here is CASSQTQRLGQPSYEQYF. The CDR3 DNA reads as TGTGCCAGCAGCCAGACCCAAAGACTGGGACAGCCTTCCTACGAGCAGTACTTC.

There are many counts of this clonotype. This rearrangement joins TRBV12-3 or TRBV12-4 to TRBJ1-1; 7 positions agree with TRBD1. After removal of 3 bases from V and 0 bases from J, the junction contained 4 bases not matched to a gene. CDR3 length: 15 residues. The CDR3 bases are TGTGCCAGCAGTTTCGGTCAGGGGGTGAACACTGAAGCTTTCTTT. Residues: CASSFGQGVNTEAFF.

This clonotype was recorded many times. The V gene is TRBV20-1, the J gene TRBJ2-7; D is ambiguous. The V gene's germline CDR1 is DFQATT and CDR2 SNEGSKA (reference sequence). V was pared by 6 bases and J by 7 bases, with 22 bases between. The CDR3 totals 14 residues. The CDR3: CSAAMLPASREQYV. DNA for the CDR3: TGCAGTGCCGCAATGCTACCTGCGTCAAGGGAGCAGTACGTC.

There are a few counts of this clonotype. The chain couples TRBV12-3 or TRBV12-4 to TRBJ2-3; TRBD2 agrees at 9 bases. The V gene end was trimmed by 4 bases and the J gene end by 2 bases; junction bases not matched to a gene: 10. The CDR3 is made up of 17 amino acids. DNA for the CDR3: TGTGCCAGCAGTTCCCCGATAGCGGGAGAAGTCACAGATACGCAGTATTTT. This translates into CASSSPIAGEVTDTQYF.

This clonotype was seen many times. The CDR3 DNA is TGTGCCAGCAGTTTGGTCGGGATCACCAGCACAGATACGCAGTATTTT. Translation: CASSLVGITSTDTQYF. The chain has TRBV12-3 or TRBV12-4 and TRBJ2-3; TRBD2 might be the D (5 bases). The CDR3 is made up of 16 amino acids. Trimming took off 3 bases at V and 0 bases at J, with 13 bases between the two ends.

This clonotype came up many times. The rearrangement joins TRBV7-8 to TRBJ2-7; 7 nucleotides line up with TRBD1. CDR1 and CDR2 (germline): SGHVS, FQNEAQ. The V and J ends lost 4 bases and 2 bases, in that order; junction bases with no gene match: 11. This CDR3 spans 16 amino acids. CDR3 bases: TGTGCCAGCAGCTCCTCTGTGGGGACAGCTGCCTACGAGCAGTACTTC. It is translated as CASSSSVGTAAYEQYF.

In this sample, this clonotype turned up many times. This chain uses TRBV15 with TRBJ1-4, with D possibly being TRBD1 (5 bases). V was clipped by 0 bases and J by 5 bases, with 13 bases between them. Germline assignment: CDR1 LNHNV and CDR2 YYDKDF (reference sequence). The CDR3 covers 16 residues. The CDR3 loop is CATSRDQGLMNEKLFF. The CDR3, as DNA: TGTGCCACCAGCAGAGATCAGGGACTTATGAATGAAAAACTGTTTTTT.

This clonotype was detected ten times or more. The V gene is TRBV15, the J gene TRBJ2-5, with 15 bases that match TRBD2. The CDR3 runs 15 residues. Per germline, CDR1 LNHNV and CDR2 YYDKDF (reference sequence). Trimming removed 3 bases from V and 4 bases from J; junction bases left unmatched: 0. The CDR3 reads CATSRGLAGGETQYF. As DNA, the CDR3 is TGTGCCACCAGCAGGGGACTAGCGGGAGGAGAGACCCAGTACTTC.

Only a few counts were recorded for this clonotype. The V call is TRBV24-1, the J call TRBJ2-5, with D maybe TRBD2 (5 bases). Germline V gene data show CDR1 as KGHDR and CDR2 as SFDVKD. V was cut by 8 bases and J by 6 bases, with 18 bases left in between. CDR3 length: 14 amino acids. CDR3 region: CATMDTSRSKTQYF. CDR3 coding DNA: TGTGCCACCATGGATACTAGTCGTTCGAAGACCCAGTACTTC.

This clonotype has ten or more counts. The V call is TRBV7-2, the J call TRBJ1-6; D remains ambiguous. CDR1 and CDR2 (germline): SGHTA, FQGNSA. Trimming stripped 1 base from V and 7 bases from J, with 5 bases between. The CDR3 covers 13 residues. DNA of the CDR3: TGTGCCAGCAGCTTAGTTTCCAATTCACCCCTCCACTTT. Protein sequence: CASSLVSNSPLHF.

The chain is built from TRBV19 and TRBJ2-5; perhaps D is TRBD1 or TRBD2 (5 bases each). The CDR3 runs 15 residues. From germline, CDR1 is LNHDA and CDR2 SQIVND (reference sequence). Trimming pared 2 bases from V and 1 base from J, leaving 11 bases between. The DNA for the CDR3 is TGTGCCAGTAGTATACTTCAGGGACCCCAAGAGACCCAGTACTTC. Translating it yields CASSILQGPQETQYF.